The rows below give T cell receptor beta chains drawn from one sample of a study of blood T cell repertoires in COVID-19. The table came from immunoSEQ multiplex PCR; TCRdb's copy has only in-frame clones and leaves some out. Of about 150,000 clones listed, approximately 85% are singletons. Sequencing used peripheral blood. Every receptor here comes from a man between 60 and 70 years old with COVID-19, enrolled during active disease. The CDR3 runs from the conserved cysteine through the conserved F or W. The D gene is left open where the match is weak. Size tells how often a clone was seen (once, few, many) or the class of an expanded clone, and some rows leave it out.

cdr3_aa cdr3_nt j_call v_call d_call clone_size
CASSLQANSPLHF TGTGCCAGCAGTTTACAGGCTAATTCACCCCTCCACTTT TRBJ1-6 TRBV27 . .
CASSPGTRKPGELFF TGTGCCAGCAGCCCCGGGACTAGGAAGCCCGGGGAGCTGTTTTTT TRBJ2-2 TRBV7-2 TRBD2 .
CASSPPVYGRRGVGELFF TGTGCCAGCAGTCCTCCGGTCTATGGTAGGCGGGGCGTCGGGGAGCTGTTTTTT TRBJ2-2 TRBV6-6 . .
CASSLLEGAFQETQYF TGTGCCAGCAGCCTCCTGGAGGGGGCCTTCCAAGAGACCCAGTACTTC TRBJ2-5 TRBV9 . .
CASSRTGDTNTEAFF TGCGCCAGCAGCAGGACAGGGGACACGAACACTGAAGCTTTCTTT TRBJ1-1 TRBV5-1 TRBD1 few
CASSGFAGSYNEQFF TGTGCCAGTAGTGGGTTCGCGGGCTCCTACAATGAGCAGTTCTTC TRBJ2-1 TRBV19 . .
CASRSQGGGGNTIYF TGTGCCAGCAGGAGCCAGGGTGGCGGTGGAAACACCATATATTTT TRBJ1-3 TRBV27 . .
CASSQVTGSGNTIYF TGTGCCAGCAGCCAAGTGACAGGGTCTGGAAACACCATATATTTT TRBJ1-3 TRBV3-1/TRBV3-2 TRBD1 once
CASSPGGARETQYF TGTGCCAGCAGCCCCGGGGGGGCAAGAGAGACCCAGTACTTC TRBJ2-5 TRBV11-2 TRBD2 once
CASRSSTTGVPTGEQYF TGTGCCAGTAGGAGTTCGACGACAGGGGTCCCAACGGGGGAGCAGTACTTC TRBJ2-7 TRBV19 TRBD1 .
CASSEGLEETQYF TGTGCCAGCAGTGAGGGCCTTGAAGAGACCCAGTACTTC TRBJ2-5 TRBV6-4 . .
CASSEGGTNQPQHF TGTGCCAGCAGTGAGGGGGGAACCAATCAGCCCCAGCATTTT TRBJ1-5 TRBV25-1 . .
CASDRGNTEAFF TGTGCCAGCGACAGGGGGAACACTGAAGCTTTCTTT TRBJ1-1 TRBV6-6 TRBD1 .
CASSQESGLAGRYEQYF TGTGCCAGCAGCCAAGAATCGGGACTAGCGGGACGCTACGAGCAGTACTTC TRBJ2-7 TRBV3-1/TRBV3-2 TRBD2 .
CASSPWTSGISYNEQFF TGTGCCAGCAGCCCATGGACTAGCGGGATATCCTACAATGAGCAGTTCTTC TRBJ2-1 TRBV7-2 TRBD2 .
CSVLFVNTEAFF TGCAGCGTTCTATTCGTGAACACTGAAGCTTTCTTT TRBJ1-1 TRBV29-1 . .
CATSRDRPGQGTGELFF TGTGCCACCAGCAGAGATCGCCCAGGACAGGGCACCGGGGAGCTGTTTTTT TRBJ2-2 TRBV15 TRBD1 .
CASSLAPATGITEAFF TGTGCCAGCAGCTTAGCCCCCGCGACAGGGATTACTGAAGCTTTCTTT TRBJ1-1 TRBV7-8 TRBD1 few
CASSVQGANEKLFF TGTGCCAGCAGCGTCCAAGGGGCTAATGAAAAACTGTTTTTT TRBJ1-4 TRBV9 . .
CASSQRDNGDWNYGYTF TGCGCCAGCAGCCAACGCGATAACGGGGACTGGAACTATGGCTACACCTTC TRBJ1-2 TRBV4-1 . .
CASSQVGGNTEAFF TGTGCCAGCAGCCAAGTAGGAGGAAACACTGAAGCTTTCTTT TRBJ1-1 TRBV14 . .
CASSVVEGGITEAFF TGTGCCAGCAGCGTAGTAGAGGGGGGGATCACTGAAGCTTTCTTT TRBJ1-1 TRBV9 . few
CASSTDRGLYEQYF TGTGCCAGCAGCACGGACAGGGGCCTCTACGAGCAGTACTTC TRBJ2-7 TRBV27 TRBD1 .
CASSWTSGADTQYF TGTGCCAGCAGTTGGACTAGCGGGGCAGATACGCAGTATTTT TRBJ2-3 TRBV7-9 TRBD2 .
CASSPGTSGFNEQFF TGTGCCAGCAGTCCCGGGACTAGCGGGTTCAATGAGCAGTTCTTC TRBJ2-1 TRBV6-5 TRBD2 .
CASSLDSVLAYNEQFF TGTGCCAGCAGCTTAGATTCTGTGTTAGCCTACAATGAGCAGTTCTTC TRBJ2-1 TRBV11-3 . .
CASSYSTGAGSPLHF TGTGCCAGCAGTTACTCGACAGGCGCCGGGTCACCCCTCCACTTT TRBJ1-6 TRBV6-2/TRBV6-3 . .
CASSFPSFNTRTDLRTDTQYF TGCGCCAGCAGCTTCCCATCCTTTAATACTAGGACAGACCTTCGCACAGATACGCAGTATTTT TRBJ2-3 TRBV5-1 . .
CASSQETESTDTQYF TGTGCCAGCAGCCAGGAGACAGAGAGCACAGATACGCAGTATTTT TRBJ2-3 TRBV4-2 . once
CASSRDTPNYGYTF TGTGCCAGCAGTCGGGACACCCCTAACTATGGCTACACCTTC TRBJ1-2 TRBV2 . .
CASSRQGLDQETQYF TGTGCCAGCAGCAGACAGGGACTAGACCAAGAGACCCAGTACTTC TRBJ2-5 TRBV7-2 . .
CASRPGQGVHGYTF TGTGCCAGCAGACCGGGACAGGGAGTACATGGCTACACCTTC TRBJ1-2 TRBV6-5 TRBD1 .
CASTLEQGVNTEAFF TGTGCCAGCACCCTAGAACAGGGGGTGAACACTGAAGCTTTCTTT TRBJ1-1 TRBV2 TRBD1 .
CASSLDRVGYYGYTF TGTGCCAGCAGCCTAGACAGGGTCGGGTACTATGGCTACACCTTC TRBJ1-2 TRBV7-2 TRBD1 .
CASSFLTGANYGYTF TGTGCCAGCAGCTTTTTGACGGGAGCTAACTATGGCTACACCTTC TRBJ1-2 TRBV5-6 . .
CASSHDRPSYEQYF TGTGCCAGCAGTCATGACAGACCGTCCTACGAGCAGTACTTC TRBJ2-7 TRBV7-2 . .
CASSTGTVKNIQYF TGTGCCAGTAGCACCGGGACAGTTAAAAACATTCAGTACTTC TRBJ2-4 TRBV19 TRBD1 .
CASSSRTGREKLFF TGTGCCAGCAGTTCGCGGACAGGGAGGGAAAAACTGTTTTTT TRBJ1-4 TRBV2 TRBD1 .
CASSFQNTGELFF TGTGCCAGTAGTTTCCAGAACACCGGGGAGCTGTTTTTT TRBJ2-2 TRBV19 . .